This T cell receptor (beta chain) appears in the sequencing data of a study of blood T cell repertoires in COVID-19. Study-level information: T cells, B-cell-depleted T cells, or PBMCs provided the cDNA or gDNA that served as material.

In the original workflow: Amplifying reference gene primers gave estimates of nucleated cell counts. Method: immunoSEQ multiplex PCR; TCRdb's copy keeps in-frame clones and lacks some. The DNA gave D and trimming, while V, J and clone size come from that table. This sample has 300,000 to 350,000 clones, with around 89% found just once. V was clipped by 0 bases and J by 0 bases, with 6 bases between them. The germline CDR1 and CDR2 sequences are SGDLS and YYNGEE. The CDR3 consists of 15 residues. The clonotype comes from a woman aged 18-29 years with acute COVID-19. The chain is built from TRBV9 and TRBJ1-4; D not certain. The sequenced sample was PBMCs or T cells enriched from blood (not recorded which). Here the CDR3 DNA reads TGTGCCAGCAGCGTAGCGGTTGCAACTAATGAAAAACTGTTTTTT. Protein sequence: CASSVAVATNEKLFF.